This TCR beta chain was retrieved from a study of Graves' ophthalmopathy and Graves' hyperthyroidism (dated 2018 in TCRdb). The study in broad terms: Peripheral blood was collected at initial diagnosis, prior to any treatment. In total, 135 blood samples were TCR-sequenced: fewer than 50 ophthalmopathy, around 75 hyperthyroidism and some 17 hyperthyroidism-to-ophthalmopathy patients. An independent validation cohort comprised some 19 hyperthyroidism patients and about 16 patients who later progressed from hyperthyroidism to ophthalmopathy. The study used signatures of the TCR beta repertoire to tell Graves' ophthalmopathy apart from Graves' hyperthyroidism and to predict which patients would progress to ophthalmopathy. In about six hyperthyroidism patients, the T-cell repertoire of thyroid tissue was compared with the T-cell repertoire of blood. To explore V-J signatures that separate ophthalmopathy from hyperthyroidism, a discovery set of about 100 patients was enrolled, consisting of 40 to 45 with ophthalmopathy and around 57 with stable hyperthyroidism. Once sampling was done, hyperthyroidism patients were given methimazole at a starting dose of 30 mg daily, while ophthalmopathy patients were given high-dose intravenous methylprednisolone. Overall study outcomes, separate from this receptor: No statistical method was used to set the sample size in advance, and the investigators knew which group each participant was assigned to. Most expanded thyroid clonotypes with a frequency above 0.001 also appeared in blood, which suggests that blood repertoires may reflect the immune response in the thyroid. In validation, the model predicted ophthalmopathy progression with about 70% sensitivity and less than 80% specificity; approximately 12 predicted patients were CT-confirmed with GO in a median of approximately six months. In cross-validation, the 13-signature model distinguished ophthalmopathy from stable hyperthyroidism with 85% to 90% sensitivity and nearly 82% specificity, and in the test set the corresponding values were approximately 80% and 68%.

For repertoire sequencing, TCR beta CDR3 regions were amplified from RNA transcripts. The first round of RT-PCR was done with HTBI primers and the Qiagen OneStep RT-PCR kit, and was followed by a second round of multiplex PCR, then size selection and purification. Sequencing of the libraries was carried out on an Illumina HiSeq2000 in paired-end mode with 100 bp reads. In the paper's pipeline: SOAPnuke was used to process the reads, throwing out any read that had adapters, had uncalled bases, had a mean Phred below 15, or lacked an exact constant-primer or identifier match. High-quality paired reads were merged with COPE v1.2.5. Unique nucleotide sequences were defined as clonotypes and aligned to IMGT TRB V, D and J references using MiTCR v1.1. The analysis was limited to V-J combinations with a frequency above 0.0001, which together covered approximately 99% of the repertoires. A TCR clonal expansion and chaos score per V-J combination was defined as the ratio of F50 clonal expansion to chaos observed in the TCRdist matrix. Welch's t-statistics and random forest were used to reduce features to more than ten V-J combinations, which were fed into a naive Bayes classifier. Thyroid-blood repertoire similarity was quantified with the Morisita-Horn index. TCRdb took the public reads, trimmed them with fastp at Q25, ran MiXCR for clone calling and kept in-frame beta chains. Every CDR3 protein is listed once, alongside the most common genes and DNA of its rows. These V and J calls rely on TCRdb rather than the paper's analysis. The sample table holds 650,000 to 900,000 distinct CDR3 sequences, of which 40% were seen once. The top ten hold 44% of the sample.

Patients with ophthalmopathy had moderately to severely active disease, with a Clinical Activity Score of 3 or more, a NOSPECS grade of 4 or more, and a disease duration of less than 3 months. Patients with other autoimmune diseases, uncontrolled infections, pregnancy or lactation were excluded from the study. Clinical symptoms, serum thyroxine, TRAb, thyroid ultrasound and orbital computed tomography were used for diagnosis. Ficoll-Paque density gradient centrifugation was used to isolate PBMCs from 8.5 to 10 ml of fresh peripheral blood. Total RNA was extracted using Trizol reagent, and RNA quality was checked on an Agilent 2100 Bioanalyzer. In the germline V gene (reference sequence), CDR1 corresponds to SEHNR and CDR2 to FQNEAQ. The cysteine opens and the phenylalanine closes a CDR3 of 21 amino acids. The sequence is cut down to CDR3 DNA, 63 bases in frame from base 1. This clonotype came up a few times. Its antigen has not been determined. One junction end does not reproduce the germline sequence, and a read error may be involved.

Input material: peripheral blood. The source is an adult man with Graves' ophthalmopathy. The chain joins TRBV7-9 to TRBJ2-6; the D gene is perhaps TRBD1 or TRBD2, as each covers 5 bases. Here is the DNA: TGCGCCAGCAGCCACGAGGGCCGGGGCCAGGTTTCCGGTCCTGGGGCCAACGTCCTGACTTTC. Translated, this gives CASSHEGRGQVSGPGANVLTF.